A single sample gave rise to the 5 T cell receptor beta chains below, sequenced in a study of cytomegalovirus exposure and HLA in healthy donors. The primer mix had 60 Vbeta and 13 Jbeta primers. Sequencing used immunoSEQ multiplex PCR; TCRdb keeps in-frame clones, though not all of them. The sample consists of under 150,000 clones, approximately 80% of them appearing once. The sample taken for sequencing was PBMCs. Source of these receptors: a woman aged 40 to 50 in good health and CMV-seronegative.

The V and J genes are TRBV6-1 and TRBJ2-7; unclear D gene. With 3 bases removed from V and 1 base from J, the gap between germline ends came to 13 bases. This CDR3 is 15 amino acids long. Germline V gene sequence: CDR1 MNHNS, CDR2 SASEGT. CDR3 residues: CASSDHSNLSYEQYF. The DNA of the CDR3 is TGTGCCAGCAGTGATCATAGTAACTTATCCTACGAGCAGTACTTC.

V is TRBV30 and J is TRBJ2-5; 8 nucleotides align to TRBD1. Germline V lookup: CDR1 GTSNPN, CDR2 SVGIG (reference sequence). CDR3 length equals 14 residues. V gave up 6 bases and J gave up 1 base; unmatched junction bases: 7. Written as DNA, the CDR3 is TGTGCCTGTGACCGACAGGGGATCCAAGAGACCCAGTACTTC. Its translation is CACDRQGIQETQYF.

The chain uses TRBV13 and TRBJ2-7, with 7 bases aligning to TRBD2. The V and J ends lost 5 bases and 6 bases, in that order; junction bases with no gene match: 7. Germline assignment: CDR1 PRHDT and CDR2 FYEKMQ (reference sequence). CDR3 length equals 13 residues. Written as DNA, the CDR3 is TGTGCCAGCAGCGCCCTGGGAGGGAGCGAGCAGTACTTC. It encodes CASSALGGSEQYF. The entire variable domain, with the rest obtained from reference TRBV13 and TRBJ2-7, is as follows: AAGVIQSPRHLIKEKRETATLKCYPIPRHDTVYWYQQGPGQDPQFLISFYEKMQSDKGSIPDRFSAQQFSDYHSELNMSSLELGDSALYFCASSALGGSEQYFGPGTRLTVT.

The CDR3, as DNA: TGTGCCAGCAGCCCTCAGGGGAGCGATGAGCAGTTCTTC. This encodes CASSPQGSDEQFF. This rearrangement joins TRBV7-7 to TRBJ2-1; weak D call: TRBD1 (6 bases). Trimming stripped 5 bases from V and 8 bases from J, with 13 bases between. The germline gives CDR1 SSHAT, CDR2 FNYEAQ (reference sequence). CDR3 length: 13 residues.

The V gene is TRBV7-8, the J gene TRBJ1-2, with D perhaps matching TRBD1 (6 bases). The germline CDR1 and CDR2 sequences are SGHVS and FQNEAQ. The CDR3 runs 14 residues. The germline V and J ends were trimmed by 1 base and 2 bases, with 8 bases remaining between them. The CDR3 region is CASSLEGENYGYTF. In DNA, the CDR3 is TGTGCCAGCAGCTTAGAGGGGGAAAACTATGGCTACACCTTC.